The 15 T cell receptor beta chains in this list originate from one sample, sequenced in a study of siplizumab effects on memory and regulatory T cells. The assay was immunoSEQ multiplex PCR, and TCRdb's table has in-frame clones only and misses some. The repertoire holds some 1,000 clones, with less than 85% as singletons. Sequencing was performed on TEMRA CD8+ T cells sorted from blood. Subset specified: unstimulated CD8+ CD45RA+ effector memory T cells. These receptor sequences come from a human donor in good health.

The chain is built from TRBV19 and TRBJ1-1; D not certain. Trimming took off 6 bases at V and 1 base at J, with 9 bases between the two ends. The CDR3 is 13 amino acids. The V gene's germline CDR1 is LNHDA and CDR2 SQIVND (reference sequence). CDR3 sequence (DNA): TGTGCCAGTAGATTCGAGGAGAACACTGAAGCTTTCTTT. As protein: CASRFEENTEAFF. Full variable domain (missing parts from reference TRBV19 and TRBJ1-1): DGGITQSPKYLFRKEGQNVTLSCEQNLNHDAMYWYRQDPGQGLRLIYYSQIVNDFQKGDIAEGYSVSREKKESFPLTVTSAQKNPTAFYLCASRFEENTEAFFGQGTRLTVV.

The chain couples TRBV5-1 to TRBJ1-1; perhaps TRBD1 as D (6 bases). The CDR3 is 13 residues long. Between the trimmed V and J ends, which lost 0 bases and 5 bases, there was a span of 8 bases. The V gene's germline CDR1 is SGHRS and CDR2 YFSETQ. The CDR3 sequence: CASSLDRVTEAFF. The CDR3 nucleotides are TGCGCCAGCAGCTTGGACAGGGTGACTGAAGCTTTCTTT.

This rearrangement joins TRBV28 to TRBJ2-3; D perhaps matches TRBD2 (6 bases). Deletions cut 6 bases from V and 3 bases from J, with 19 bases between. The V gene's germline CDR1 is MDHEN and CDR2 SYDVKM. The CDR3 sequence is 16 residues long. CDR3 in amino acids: CASSSSRGTLTDTQYF. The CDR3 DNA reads TGTGCCAGCAGCTCCAGCCGGGGGACCTTAACAGATACGCAGTATTTT. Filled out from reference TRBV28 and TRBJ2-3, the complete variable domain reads DVKVTQSSRYLVKRTGEKVFLECVQDMDHENMFWYRQDPGLGLRLIYFSYDVKMKEKGDIPEGYSVSREKKERFSLILESASTNQTSMYLCASSSSRGTLTDTQYFGPGTRLTVL.

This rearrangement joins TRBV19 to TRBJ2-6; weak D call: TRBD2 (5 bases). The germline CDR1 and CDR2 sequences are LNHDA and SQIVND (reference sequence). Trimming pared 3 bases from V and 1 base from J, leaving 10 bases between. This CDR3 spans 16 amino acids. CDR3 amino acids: CASSIGVLSGANVLTF. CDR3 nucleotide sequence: TGTGCCAGTAGTATCGGGGTCCTTTCTGGGGCCAACGTCCTGACTTTC.

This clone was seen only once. The CDR3 nucleotides read TGCGCCAGCAGCTTGGTTGGCAAATTCACCTACAATGAGCAGTTCTTC. Protein: CASSLVGKFTYNEQFF. The V gene is TRBV5-1, the J gene TRBJ2-1; D call uncertain. Trimming shortened V by 0 bases and J by 2 bases, and 12 bases separated the two germline ends. The CDR3 totals 16 residues. CDR1 SGHRS and CDR2 YFSETQ come from the germline V gene. Complete variable domain (other parts from reference TRBV5-1 and TRBJ2-1): KAGVTQTPRYLIKTRGQQVTLSCSPISGHRSVSWYQQTPGQGLQFLFEYFSETQRNKGNFPGRFSGRQFSNSRSEMNVSTLELGDSALYLCASSLVGKFTYNEQFFGPGTRLTVL.

Written as DNA, the CDR3 is TGTGCCATCAGTGATTGGGCCCTTTATGGCTACACCTTC. It translates to CAISDWALYGYTF. The J gene is TRBJ1-2, the V gene TRBV10-3; D is unresolved. The CDR3 contains 13 residues. The V gene lost 3 bases and the J gene lost 5 bases, with 10 bases spanning the gap. In germline, CDR1 is ENHRY, CDR2 SYGVKD.

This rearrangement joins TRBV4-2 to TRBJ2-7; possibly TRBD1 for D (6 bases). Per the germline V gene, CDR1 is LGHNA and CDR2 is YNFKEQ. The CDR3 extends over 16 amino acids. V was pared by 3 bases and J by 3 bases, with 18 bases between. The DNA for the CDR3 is TGTGCCAGCAGCCAGCTCCGGGGCCTAGGGGGCTACGAGCAGTACTTC. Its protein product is CASSQLRGLGGYEQYF.

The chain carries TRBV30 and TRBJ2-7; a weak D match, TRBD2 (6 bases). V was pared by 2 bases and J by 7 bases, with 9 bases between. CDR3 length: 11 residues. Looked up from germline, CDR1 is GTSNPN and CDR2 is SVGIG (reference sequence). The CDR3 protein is CAWSQRVEQYF. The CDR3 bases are TGTGCCTGGAGTCAGCGGGTGGAGCAGTACTTC.

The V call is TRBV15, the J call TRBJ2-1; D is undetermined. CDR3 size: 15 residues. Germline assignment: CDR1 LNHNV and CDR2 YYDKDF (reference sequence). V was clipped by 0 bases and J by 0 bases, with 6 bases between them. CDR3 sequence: CATSRDVNSYNEQFF. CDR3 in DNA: TGTGCCACCAGCAGAGATGTGAACTCCTACAATGAGCAGTTCTTC.

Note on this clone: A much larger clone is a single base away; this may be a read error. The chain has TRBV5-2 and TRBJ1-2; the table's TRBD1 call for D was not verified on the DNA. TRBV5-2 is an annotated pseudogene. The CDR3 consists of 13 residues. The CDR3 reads CASSQGYNYGYTF. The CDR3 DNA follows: TGTGCCAGCAGCCAGGGATATAACTATGGCTACACCTTC.

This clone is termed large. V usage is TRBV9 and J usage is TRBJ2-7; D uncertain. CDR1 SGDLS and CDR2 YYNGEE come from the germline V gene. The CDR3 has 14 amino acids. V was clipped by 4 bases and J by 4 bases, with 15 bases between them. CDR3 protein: CASSPRGRKYEQYF. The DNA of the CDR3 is TGTGCCAGCAGCCCCCGTGGCAGGAAGTACGAGCAGTACTTC.

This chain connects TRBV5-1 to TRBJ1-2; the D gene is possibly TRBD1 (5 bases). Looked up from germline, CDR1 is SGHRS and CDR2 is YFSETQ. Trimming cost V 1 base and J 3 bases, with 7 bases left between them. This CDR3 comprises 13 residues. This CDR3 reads CASSLLGHYGYTF. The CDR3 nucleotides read TGCGCCAGCAGCTTGCTGGGGCACTATGGCTACACCTTC.

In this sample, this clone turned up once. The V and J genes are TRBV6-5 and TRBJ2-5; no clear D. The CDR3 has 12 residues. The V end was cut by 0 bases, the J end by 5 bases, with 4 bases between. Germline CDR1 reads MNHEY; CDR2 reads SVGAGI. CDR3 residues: CASSYSRETQYF. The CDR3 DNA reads TGTGCCAGCAGTTACTCGCGGGAGACCCAGTACTTC.

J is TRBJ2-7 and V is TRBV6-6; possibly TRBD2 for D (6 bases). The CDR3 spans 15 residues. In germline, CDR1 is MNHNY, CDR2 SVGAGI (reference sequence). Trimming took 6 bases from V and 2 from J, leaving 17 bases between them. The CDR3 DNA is TGTGCCAGCAGGCGCCCCGGGGGAAAGGCCTACGAGCAGTACTTC. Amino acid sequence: CASRRPGGKAYEQYF.

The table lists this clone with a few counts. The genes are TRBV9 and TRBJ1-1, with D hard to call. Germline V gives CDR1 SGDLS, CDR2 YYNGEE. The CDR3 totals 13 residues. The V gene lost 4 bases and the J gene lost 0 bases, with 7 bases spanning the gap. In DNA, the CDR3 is TGTGCCAGCAGCACCTTCATGAACACTGAAGCTTTCTTT. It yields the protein CASSTFMNTEAFF.